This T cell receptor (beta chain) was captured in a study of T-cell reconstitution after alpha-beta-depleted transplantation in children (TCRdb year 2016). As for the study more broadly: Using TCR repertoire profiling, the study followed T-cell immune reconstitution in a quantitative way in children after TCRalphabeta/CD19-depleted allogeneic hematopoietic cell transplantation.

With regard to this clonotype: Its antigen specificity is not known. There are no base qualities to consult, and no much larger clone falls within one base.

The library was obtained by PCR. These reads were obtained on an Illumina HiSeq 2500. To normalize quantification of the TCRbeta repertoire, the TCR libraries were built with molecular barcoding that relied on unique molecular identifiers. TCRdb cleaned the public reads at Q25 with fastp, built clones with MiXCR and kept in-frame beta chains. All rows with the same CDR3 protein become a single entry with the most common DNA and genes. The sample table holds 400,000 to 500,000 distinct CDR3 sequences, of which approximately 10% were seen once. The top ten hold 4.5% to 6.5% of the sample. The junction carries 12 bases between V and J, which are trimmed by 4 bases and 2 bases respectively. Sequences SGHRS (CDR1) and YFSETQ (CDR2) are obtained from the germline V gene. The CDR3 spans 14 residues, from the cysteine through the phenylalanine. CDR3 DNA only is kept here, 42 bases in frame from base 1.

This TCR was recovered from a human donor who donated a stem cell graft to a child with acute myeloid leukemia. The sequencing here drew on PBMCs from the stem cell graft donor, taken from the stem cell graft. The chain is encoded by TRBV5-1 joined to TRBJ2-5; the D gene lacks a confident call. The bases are TGCGCCAGCAGCGAGTATGGGCAGCAAGAGACCCAGTACTTC. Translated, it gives CASSEYGQQETQYF.